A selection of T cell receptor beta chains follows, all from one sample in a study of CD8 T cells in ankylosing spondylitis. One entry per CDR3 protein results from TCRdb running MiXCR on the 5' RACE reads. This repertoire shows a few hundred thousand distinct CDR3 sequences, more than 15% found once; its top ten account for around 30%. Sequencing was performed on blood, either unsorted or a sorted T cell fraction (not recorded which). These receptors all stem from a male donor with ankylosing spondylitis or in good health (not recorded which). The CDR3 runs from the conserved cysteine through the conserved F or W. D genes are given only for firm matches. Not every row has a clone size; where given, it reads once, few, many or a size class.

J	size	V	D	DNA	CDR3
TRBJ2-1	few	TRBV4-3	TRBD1	TGCGCCAGCAGCCAATTCCCAGGGGGTTACAATGAGCAGTTCTTC	CASSQFPGGYNEQFF
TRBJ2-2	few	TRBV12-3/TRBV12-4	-	TGTGCCAGCAGTTTCACGTCCGCCGGGGAGCTGTTTTTT	CASSFTSAGELFF
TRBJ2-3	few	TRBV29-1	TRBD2	TGCAGCGTCCACCGACTAGCGGGAGGGGATCGAGGGTCAGATACGCAGTATTTT	CSVHRLAGGDRGSDTQYF
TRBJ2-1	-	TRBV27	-	TGTGCCAGCAGTCCCCCGGGACAACACTACAATGAGCAGTTCTTC	CASSPPGQHYNEQFF
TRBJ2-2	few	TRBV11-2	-	-	CASSLTADRTPGSCFF
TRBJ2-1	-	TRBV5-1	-	TGCGCCAGCAGCACGGACGACGGACCCCTCAATGAGCAGTTCTTC	CASSTDDGPLNEQFF
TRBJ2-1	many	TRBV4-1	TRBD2	TGCGCCAGCAGCCAACGGACGGGGGGAAACAATGAGCAGTTCTTC	CASSQRTGGNNEQFF
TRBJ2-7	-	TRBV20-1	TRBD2	TGCAGTGCTAGAGGAGTGGTTAGCGGGAGTTACGAGCAGTACTTC	CSARGVVSGSYEQYF
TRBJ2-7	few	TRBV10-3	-	TGTGCCATCAGCCACGACTACGAGCAGTACTTC	CAISHDYEQYF
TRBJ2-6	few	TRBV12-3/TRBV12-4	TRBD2	TGTGCCAGCGGCTTTGGACTAGCGGTCTCTGGGGCCAACGTCCTGACTTTC	CASGFGLAVSGANVLTF
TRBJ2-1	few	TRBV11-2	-	TGTGCCAGCAGCGCAACCAATGAGCAGTTCTTC	CASSATNEQFF
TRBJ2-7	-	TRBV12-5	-	TGTGCTAGTGGTCATCCTGAGGACTCTCTATCCTACGAGCAGTACTTC	CASGHPEDSLSYEQYF
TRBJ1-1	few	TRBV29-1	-	TGCAGCGTTGAAGGCCCGGAGAACACTGAAGCTTTCTTT	CSVEGPENTEAFF
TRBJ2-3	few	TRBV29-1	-	TGCAGCGTTGAGTTCCGGGACCGGCCTAGCACAGATACGCAGTATTTT	CSVEFRDRPSTDTQYF
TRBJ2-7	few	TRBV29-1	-	TGCAGCGTGGGGGGACAGCACGAATACGAGCAGTACTTC	CSVGGQHEYEQYF
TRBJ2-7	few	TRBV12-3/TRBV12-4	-	TGTGCCAGCAGTTCAAGCGACAAATCCTACGAGCAGTACTTC	CASSSSDKSYEQYF